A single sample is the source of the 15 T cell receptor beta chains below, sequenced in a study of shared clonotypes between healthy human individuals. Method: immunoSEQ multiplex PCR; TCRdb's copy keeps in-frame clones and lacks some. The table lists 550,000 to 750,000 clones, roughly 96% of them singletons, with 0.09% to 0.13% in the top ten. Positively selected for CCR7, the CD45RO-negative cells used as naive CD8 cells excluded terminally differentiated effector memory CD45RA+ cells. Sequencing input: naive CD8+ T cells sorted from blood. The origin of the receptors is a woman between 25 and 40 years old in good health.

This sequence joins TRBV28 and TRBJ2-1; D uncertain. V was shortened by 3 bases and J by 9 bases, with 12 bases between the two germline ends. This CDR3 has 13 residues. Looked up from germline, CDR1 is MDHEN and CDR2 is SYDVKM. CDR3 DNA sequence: TGTGCCAGCAGTTTGGTGGGGTTTACTGAGCAGTTCTTC. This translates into CASSLVGFTEQFF.

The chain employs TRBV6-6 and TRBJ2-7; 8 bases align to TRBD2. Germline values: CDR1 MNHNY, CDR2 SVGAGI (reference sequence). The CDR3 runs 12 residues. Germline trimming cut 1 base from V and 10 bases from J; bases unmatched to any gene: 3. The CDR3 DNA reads TGTGCCAGCAGTTACTTCGGGGGGGACCAGTACTTC. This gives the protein CASSYFGGDQYF.

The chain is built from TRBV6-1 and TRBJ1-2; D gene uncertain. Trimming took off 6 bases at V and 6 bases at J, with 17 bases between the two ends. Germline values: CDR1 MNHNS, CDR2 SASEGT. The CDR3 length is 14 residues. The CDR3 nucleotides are TGTGCCAGCAGGCCCCGGGAGGTCCTAGATGGCTACACCTTC. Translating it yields CASRPREVLDGYTF.

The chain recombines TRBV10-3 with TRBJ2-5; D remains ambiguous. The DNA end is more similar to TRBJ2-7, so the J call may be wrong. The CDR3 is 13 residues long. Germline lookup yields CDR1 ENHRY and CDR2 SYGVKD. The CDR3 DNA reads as TGTGCCATCAGGAGGAGATTTACCTACGAGCAGTACTTC. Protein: CAIRRRFTYEQYF.

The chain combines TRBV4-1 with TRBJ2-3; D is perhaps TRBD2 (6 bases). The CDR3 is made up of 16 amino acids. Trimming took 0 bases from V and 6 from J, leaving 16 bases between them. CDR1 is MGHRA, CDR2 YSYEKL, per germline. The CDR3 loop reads CASSQDRFGSADTQYF. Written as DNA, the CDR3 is TGCGCCAGCAGCCAAGATAGATTCGGGAGTGCGGATACGCAGTATTTT.

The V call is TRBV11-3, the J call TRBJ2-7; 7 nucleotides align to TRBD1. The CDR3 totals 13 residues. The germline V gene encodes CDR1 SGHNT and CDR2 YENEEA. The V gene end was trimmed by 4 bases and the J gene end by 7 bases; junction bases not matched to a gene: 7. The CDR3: CASSSTTGQEQYF. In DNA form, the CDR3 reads TGTGCCAGCAGCTCAACGACAGGGCAAGAGCAGTACTTC.

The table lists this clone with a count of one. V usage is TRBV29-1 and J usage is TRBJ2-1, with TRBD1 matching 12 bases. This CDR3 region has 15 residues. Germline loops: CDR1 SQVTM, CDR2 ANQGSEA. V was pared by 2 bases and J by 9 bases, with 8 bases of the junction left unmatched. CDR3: CSVEPGTGGLSEQFF. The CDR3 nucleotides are TGCAGCGTTGAACCCGGGACAGGGGGCTTGAGTGAGCAGTTCTTC.

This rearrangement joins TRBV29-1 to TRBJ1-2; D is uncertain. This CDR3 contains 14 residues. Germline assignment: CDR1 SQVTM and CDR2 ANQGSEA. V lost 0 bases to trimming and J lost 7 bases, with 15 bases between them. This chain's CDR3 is CSVEDPEAGCGYTF. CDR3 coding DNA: TGCAGCGTTGAAGACCCCGAGGCAGGCTGTGGCTACACCTTC.

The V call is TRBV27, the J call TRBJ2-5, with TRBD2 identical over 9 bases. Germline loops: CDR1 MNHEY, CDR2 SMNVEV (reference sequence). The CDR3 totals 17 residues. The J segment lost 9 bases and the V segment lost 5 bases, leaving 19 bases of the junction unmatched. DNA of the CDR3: TGTGCCAGCAGTCCCCTCTACCTAGCGGGACCTTCGGGGGCCCAGTACTTC. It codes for CASSPLYLAGPSGAQYF.

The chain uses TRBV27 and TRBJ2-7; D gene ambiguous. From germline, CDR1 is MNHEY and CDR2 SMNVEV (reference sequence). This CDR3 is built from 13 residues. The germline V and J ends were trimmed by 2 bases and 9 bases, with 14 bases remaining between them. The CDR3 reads CASSLSQPGWQYF. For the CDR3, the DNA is TGTGCCAGCAGTTTAAGTCAGCCCGGTTGGCAGTACTTC.

For the CDR3, the DNA is TGTGCCAGCAGCCACGCTTCGGGGAATCAGCCCCAGCATTTT. It is translated as CASSHASGNQPQHF. The rearrangement joins TRBV7-9 to TRBJ1-5, with D unresolved. CDR1 and CDR2 (germline): SEHNR, FQNEAQ (reference sequence). This CDR3 is built from 14 residues. V was clipped by 5 bases and J by 4 bases, with 12 bases between them.

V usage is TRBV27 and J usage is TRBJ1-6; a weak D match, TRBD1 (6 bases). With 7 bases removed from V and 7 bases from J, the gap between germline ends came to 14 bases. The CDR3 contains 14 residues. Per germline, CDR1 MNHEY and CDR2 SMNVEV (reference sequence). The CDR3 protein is CASTYSGGNSPLHF. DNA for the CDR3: TGTGCCAGCACTTACTCTGGGGGCAATTCACCCCTCCACTTT.

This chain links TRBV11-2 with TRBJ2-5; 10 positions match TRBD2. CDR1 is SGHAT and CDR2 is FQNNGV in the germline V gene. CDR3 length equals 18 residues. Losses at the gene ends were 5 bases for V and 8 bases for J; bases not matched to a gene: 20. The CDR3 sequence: CASSPGPDGTSEGHTQYF. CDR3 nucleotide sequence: TGTGCCAGCAGCCCCGGCCCGGACGGGACTAGCGAGGGGCATACCCAGTACTTC. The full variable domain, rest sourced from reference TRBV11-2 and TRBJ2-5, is EAGVAQSPRYKIIEKRQSVAFWCNPISGHATLYWYQQILGQGPKLLIQFQNNGVVDDSQLPKDRFSAERLKGVDSTLKIQPAKLEDSAVYLCASSPGPDGTSEGHTQYFGPGTRLLVL.

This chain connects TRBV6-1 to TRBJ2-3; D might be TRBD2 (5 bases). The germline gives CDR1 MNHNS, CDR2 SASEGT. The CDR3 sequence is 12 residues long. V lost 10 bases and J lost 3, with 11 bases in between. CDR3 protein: CAILLETDTQYF. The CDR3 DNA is TGTGCCATCTTACTAGAGACAGATACGCAGTATTTT.

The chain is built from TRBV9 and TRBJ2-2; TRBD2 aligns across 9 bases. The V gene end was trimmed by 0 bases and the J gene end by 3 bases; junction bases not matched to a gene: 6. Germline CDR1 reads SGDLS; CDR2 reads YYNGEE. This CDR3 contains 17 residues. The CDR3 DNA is TGTGCCAGCAGCGTAGAGTTAGCGGGAGCGTACACCGGGGAGCTGTTTTTT. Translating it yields CASSVELAGAYTGELFF.